These T cell receptor beta chains were read from a single sample in a study of T-cell reconstitution after alpha-beta-depleted transplantation in children. TCRdb recomputed calls from the PCR reads with MiXCR, one row per CDR3 protein. Of about half a million distinct CDR3 sequences detected, around 12% appear once; the ten largest clones hold about 5%. The sequencing used PBMCs from the stem cell graft donor, collected from the stem cell graft. Receptor source: a human donor who donated a stem cell graft to a child with combined immunodeficiency. Each CDR3 is given with its conserved first and last residue. A D gene is named only where the DNA matches it firmly. Only part of the rows carry a size: once, few, many, or a class if the clone is expanded.

D	V	size	J	CDR3	DNA
TRBD1	TRBV12-3/TRBV12-4	few	TRBJ2-1	CASSLRGQGRNEQFF	TGTGCCAGCAGTTTAAGGGGACAGGGGCGGAATGAGCAGTTCTTC
TRBD2	TRBV5-1	NA	TRBJ2-5	CASSFRWTSGSETQYF	TGCGCCAGCAGCTTTCGTTGGACTAGCGGGAGTGAGACCCAGTACTTC
NA	TRBV20-1	NA	TRBJ2-3	CSAINNFRVFTDTQYF	TGCAGTGCTATTAACAATTTCAGGGTCTTCACAGATACGCAGTATTTT
NA	TRBV12-3/TRBV12-4	many	TRBJ2-1	CASSTAGYNEQFF	TGTGCCAGCAGTACGGCGGGATACAATGAGCAGTTCTTC
TRBD2	TRBV5-1	NA	TRBJ2-7	CASSPLGGRAPAAYEQYF	TGCGCCAGCAGCCCGCTGGGCGGGAGGGCACCCGCTGCCTACGAGCAGTACTTC
NA	TRBV7-3	many	TRBJ2-3	CASSLAASTDTQYF	TGTGCCAGCAGCTTAGCGGCTAGCACAGATACGCAGTATTTT
TRBD1	TRBV20-1	NA	TRBJ2-4	CSARVTGQGPIQYF	TGCAGTGCTAGAGTTACCGGACAGGGGCCCATTCAGTACTTC
NA	TRBV6-5	few	TRBJ2-7	CASNIPGPYPPEQYF	TGTGCCAGCAACATTCCGGGACCTTATCCCCCCGAGCAGTACTTC
TRBD2	TRBV4-3	NA	TRBJ2-1	CASSQGSSGRVHNEQFF	TGCGCCAGCAGCCAGGGAAGTAGCGGGAGGGTCCACAATGAGCAGTTCTTC
TRBD2	TRBV18	few	TRBJ2-1	CASSPPGLATNEQFF	TGTGCCAGCTCACCTCCGGGACTAGCGACGAATGAGCAGTTCTTC
NA	TRBV7-2	few	TRBJ2-5	CASSLVLGAQETQYF	TGTGCCAGCAGCTTAGTGTTAGGGGCCCAAGAGACCCAGTACTTC